The TCR beta chain under discussion was sequenced for a study of blood T cell repertoires in COVID-19. At the level of the study: The origin of the acute and convalescent COVID-19 samples was the United States, Italy and Spain. T cells, B-cell-depleted T cells, or PBMCs provided the cDNA or gDNA that served as material.

Repertoires were generated with immunoSEQ multiplex PCR, while TCRdb's copy carries only in-frame clones and drops some. This table has around 130,000 clones, 75% to 90% appearing once. Germline lookup yields CDR1 WNHNN and CDR2 SYGVQD (reference sequence). This CDR3 is built from 20 residues. V shed 0 bases, J shed 2 bases, and the junction held 19 bases outside the gene matches. This sequence joins TRBV10-1 and TRBJ2-7, with 7 bases identical to TRBD2. The sample consisted of peripheral blood. The receptor comes from a man aged 50 to 60 with active or convalescent COVID-19. CDR3 protein: CASSESAGGGGQSVPYEQYF. CDR3 nucleotides: TGCGCCAGCAGTGAGTCGGCTGGGGGGGGAGGCCAGTCGGTCCCCTACGAGCAGTACTTC.